The 17 T cell receptor beta chains given below trace back to one sample, sequenced in a study of blood T cell repertoires in COVID-19. TCRdb keeps only in-frame clones here, not all; method: immunoSEQ multiplex PCR. The table records over 150,000 clones, under 85% of them present only once. Sequenced material: peripheral blood. All receptors come from an elderly man with COVID-19, enrolled during active disease.

With regard to this clone: Additional DNA sequences in this sample encode the identical CDR3. V is TRBV4-2 and J is TRBJ1-5; D is unclear. The V end lost 0 bases, the J end lost 0 bases, and 6 bases lay between the germline ends. This CDR3 has 15 residues. Germline CDR1 reads LGHNA; CDR2 reads YNFKEQ. The CDR3 DNA sequence: TGTGCCAGCAGCCAAGAGAGGGATAGCAATCAGCCCCAGCATTTT. It encodes CASSQERDSNQPQHF.

This rearrangement joins TRBV7-2 to TRBJ1-2; D gene ambiguous. V was shortened by 5 bases and J by 2 bases, with 12 bases between the two germline ends. The germline gives CDR1 SGHTA, CDR2 FQGNSA. There are 14 residues in the CDR3. The CDR3 coding sequence is TGTGCCAGCAGCCTCGGGGAGATCAACTATGGCTACACCTTC. Translated: CASSLGEINYGYTF.

The chain combines TRBV19 with TRBJ1-5; a weak D match, TRBD1 (5 bases). The V end lost 7 bases, the J end lost 2 bases, and 18 bases lay between the germline ends. Germline assignment: CDR1 LNHDA and CDR2 SQIVND (reference sequence). The CDR3 covers 16 residues. CDR3 in amino acids: CASTPRRERGNQPQHF. CDR3 bases: TGTGCCAGTACCCCTCGCAGGGAAAGAGGCAATCAGCCCCAGCATTTT.

The V and J genes are TRBV27 and TRBJ2-7, with D tentatively TRBD1 (6 bases). The ends were cut back, 5 bases at V and 7 bases at J, with 21 bases in the middle. This CDR3 is built from 15 residues. Germline CDR1 is MNHEY and CDR2 is SMNVEV (reference sequence). The CDR3 reads CASSPWGPSTEEQYF. The CDR3 DNA follows: TGTGCCAGCAGTCCTTGGGGGCCCTCTACGGAGGAGCAGTACTTC.

The chain links TRBV9 to TRBJ2-2; D perhaps matches TRBD2 (5 bases). Germline assignment: CDR1 SGDLS and CDR2 YYNGEE. The CDR3 sequence is 17 residues long. The V end lost 0 bases, the J end lost 2 bases, and 14 bases lay between the germline ends. The CDR3 coding sequence is TGTGCCAGCAGCGTAGACGGCAGGCGGGCTAACACCGGGGAGCTGTTTTTT. Its translation: CASSVDGRRANTGELFF.

The chain couples TRBV18 to TRBJ1-3, with 7 bases fitting TRBD1. Germline CDR1 is KGHSH and CDR2 is LQKENI. This CDR3 has 18 amino acids. The V gene end was trimmed by 6 bases and the J gene end by 0 bases; junction bases not matched to a gene: 14. CDR3 residues: CASSPIPGQSTSGNTIYF. Written as DNA, the CDR3 is TGTGCCAGCTCCCCAATTCCGGGACAGAGCACCTCTGGAAACACCATATATTTT.

V gene TRBV7-3 combines with J gene TRBJ2-7; 8 positions match TRBD2. Germline V gene sequence: CDR1 SGHTA, CDR2 FQGTGA. This CDR3 contains 14 residues. V gave up 2 bases and J gave up 6 bases; unmatched junction bases: 6. In nucleotides, the CDR3 is TGTGCCAGCAGCTTAGAAGCGGGGGTAAGCGAGCAGTACTTC. This sequence encodes CASSLEAGVSEQYF.

In its sample, this clone was seen once. This chain links TRBV5-1 with TRBJ2-3; TRBD1 aligns across 8 bases. The CDR3 runs 15 residues. The V and J ends lost 0 bases and 2 bases, in that order; junction bases with no gene match: 2. Germline assignment: CDR1 SGHRS and CDR2 YFSETQ. The CDR3 DNA is TGCGCCAGCAGCTTGGGGACAGGGCCCACAGATACGCAGTATTTT. Its translation: CASSLGTGPTDTQYF.

The rearrangement links TRBV6-1 to TRBJ1-5, with D maybe TRBD1 (6 bases). CDR1 and CDR2 (germline): MNHNS, SASEGT. Trimming removed 2 bases from V and 7 bases from J, with 9 bases in between. The CDR3 totals 13 residues. The CDR3 DNA reads as TGTGCCAGCAGTGAAATGGACAGACAGCCCCAGCATTTT. Translation gives CASSEMDRQPQHF.

The genes are TRBV18 and TRBJ1-2; 11 bases match TRBD1. Germline loops: CDR1 KGHSH, CDR2 LQKENI. This CDR3 comprises 16 residues. J lost 4 bases, V lost 2 bases, and 6 bases had no gene match. CDR3 DNA sequence: TGTGCCAGCTCACCAGGACAGGGGGCAACCCTCTATGGCTACACCTTC. It yields the protein CASSPGQGATLYGYTF.

The rearrangement links TRBV10-3 to TRBJ1-5; unclear D gene. The germline CDR1 and CDR2 sequences are ENHRY and SYGVKD. The CDR3 runs to 15 residues. V lost 6 bases, J lost 5 bases, and 17 bases lay in between. CDR3 DNA sequence: TGTGCCATCAGCCAGACCCTTTTAGAGGATCAGCCCCAGCATTTT. Its protein is CAISQTLLEDQPQHF.

The chain is built from TRBV9 and TRBJ2-3; D might be TRBD1 (6 bases). Germline-derived CDR1 and CDR2 are SGDLS and YYNGEE. Between the trimmed V and J ends, which lost 4 bases and 3 bases, there was a span of 9 bases. CDR3 length equals 13 residues. For the CDR3, the DNA is TGTGCCAGCAGCTACGACAGGACAGATACGCAGTATTTT. This translates into CASSYDRTDTQYF.

This clone came up a few times. The sample holds other DNA sequences that translate to the same CDR3. The chain uses TRBV3-1 (or the pseudogene TRBV3-2) and TRBJ1-2; 8 bases are a match to TRBD1. Unmatched junction bases numbered 2, after V lost 3 bases and J lost 5 bases. CDR1 LGHDT and CDR2 YNNKEL come from the germline V gene (reference sequence). The CDR3 has 13 amino acids. CDR3 sequence reads: CASSHRDRYGYTF. The CDR3 nucleotides are TGTGCCAGCAGCCACCGGGACAGGTATGGCTACACCTTC.

The J gene is TRBJ1-2, the V gene TRBV19; the match to TRBD1 covers 10 bases. The CDR3 is 16 amino acids. Germline loops: CDR1 LNHDA, CDR2 SQIVND (reference sequence). The junction had 15 bases not matched to a gene; V was cut back by 6 bases and J by 8 bases. The CDR3 loop reads CASSGLLGTGDAGYTF. As DNA, the CDR3 is TGTGCCAGTAGCGGCCTTTTGGGGACAGGGGACGCCGGCTACACCTTC.

The chain has TRBV2 and TRBJ2-5; D remains ambiguous. V shed 1 base and J shed 4 bases, with 10 bases lying between them. CDR3 length: 14 residues. From germline, CDR1 is SNHLY and CDR2 FYNNEI. CDR3 in DNA: TGTGCCAGCAGTGAAGTGACGACGGGAGAGACCCAGTACTTC. Translation gives CASSEVTTGETQYF.

The rearrangement links TRBV5-1 to TRBJ2-3, with a weak D call TRBD1 (5 bases). Germline CDR1 and CDR2: SGHRS and YFSETQ. V lost 5 bases and J 2 bases, leaving 6 bases between the germline ends. This CDR3 is built from 12 residues. CDR3 coding DNA: TGCGCCAGCAGGGACACCACAGATACGCAGTATTTT. It encodes CASRDTTDTQYF. Supplemented by reference TRBV5-1 and TRBJ2-3, the full variable domain reads KAGVTQTPRYLIKTRGQQVTLSCSPISGHRSVSWYQQTPGQGLQFLFEYFSETQRNKGNFPGRFSGRQFSNSRSEMNVSTLELGDSALYLCASRDTTDTQYFGPGTRLTVL.

The genes are TRBV6-6 and TRBJ1-2, with D uncertain. V gave up 9 bases and J gave up 4 bases, with 12 bases separating them. The CDR3 runs 12 residues. Germline V gives CDR1 MNHNY, CDR2 SVGAGI (reference sequence). CDR3 coding DNA: TGTGCCAGTGAAAAGGAGGGCTATGGCTACACCTTC. The encoded protein is CASEKEGYGYTF.